These 22 T cell receptor beta chains share one sample of origin, sequenced in a study of shared clonotypes between healthy human individuals. Clones were sequenced by immunoSEQ multiplex PCR, and TCRdb holds only the in-frame ones, with some missing. This table has 2.3 million or so clones, about 92% appearing once. Sequenced input: naive CD4+ T cells from PBMCs. Subset specified: CD45RA+ positively selected. The receptors come from a man younger than 30 in good health. Some clones in this sample may be carry-over from other donors' samples.

The chain is built from TRBV18 and TRBJ2-3; 8 bases match TRBD2. The germline V gene has CDR1 KGHSH and CDR2 LQKENI. V lost 5 bases to trimming and J lost 2 bases; unmatched junction nucleotides: 6. The CDR3 spans 15 residues. The CDR3 is CASSSGLEVTDTQYF. In nucleotides, the CDR3 is TGTGCCAGCTCATCGGGACTAGAAGTCACAGATACGCAGTATTTT.

The V gene is TRBV9, the J gene TRBJ2-2, with TRBD1 matching over 9 bases. CDR3 size: 16 residues. CDR1 and CDR2 (germline): SGDLS, YYNGEE. Germline trimming cut 5 bases from V and 5 bases from J; bases unmatched to any gene: 10. The CDR3 DNA sequence: TGTGCCAGCAGAAGCACAGGGGGCTTAGGGACCGGGGAGCTGTTTTTT. Translated: CASRSTGGLGTGELFF.

The chain links TRBV5-1 to TRBJ2-7; no clear D gene. CDR1 SGHRS and CDR2 YFSETQ come from the germline V gene. Trimming took off 2 bases at V and 6 bases at J, with 12 bases between the two ends. This CDR3 is 13 amino acids long. The chain's CDR3 is CASSFVMSSEQYF. Written as DNA, the CDR3 is TGCGCCAGCAGCTTCGTCATGAGTAGCGAGCAGTACTTC.

Remarks on this clone: Distinct nucleotide sequences in the sample also encode this CDR3. The chain joins TRBV7-2 to TRBJ2-5; 10 positions match TRBD2. V trimming: 0 bases; J trimming: 4 bases; junction bases outside the gene matches: 5. The CDR3 runs to 16 residues. Germline V gene sequence: CDR1 SGHTA, CDR2 FQGNSA. CDR3 in DNA: TGTGCCAGCAGCTTAGCCTGGCTAGCGGGAGTAGAGACCCAGTACTTC. It translates to CASSLAWLAGVETQYF.

In this sample, this clone turned up once. This likely comes from a read error, as the CDR3 has no conserved phenylalanine or tryptophan at its end. The chain combines TRBV11-3 with TRBJ1-2, with no clear D. The CDR3 contains 14 residues. The V gene lost 3 bases and the J gene lost 4 bases, with 12 bases spanning the gap. The germline gives CDR1 SGHNT, CDR2 YENEEA. CDR3 protein: CASSFGRTGYGYTS. Written as DNA, the CDR3 is TGTGCCAGCAGCTTCGGTAGGACCGGCTATGGCTACACCTCC.

Comment on this clone: The same CDR3 also results from other DNA sequences found in this sample. The rearrangement links TRBV5-1 to TRBJ2-7, with 9 positions matching TRBD1. The J segment lost 2 bases and the V segment lost 3 bases, leaving 6 bases of the junction unmatched. The CDR3 sequence is 15 residues long. The germline V gene encodes CDR1 SGHRS and CDR2 YFSETQ. The CDR3 protein is CASSSPGQGTYEQYF. Here the CDR3 DNA reads TGCGCCAGCAGCTCACCGGGACAGGGAACCTACGAGCAGTACTTC. Complete variable domain (other parts from reference TRBV5-1 and TRBJ2-7): KAGVTQTPRYLIKTRGQQVTLSCSPISGHRSVSWYQQTPGQGLQFLFEYFSETQRNKGNFPGRFSGRQFSNSRSEMNVSTLELGDSALYLCASSSPGQGTYEQYFGPGTRLTVT.

This clone has a single count. The chain has TRBV9 and TRBJ2-1; a weak D match, TRBD2 (6 bases). CDR3 size: 15 residues. V lost 3 bases and J 10 bases, leaving 20 bases between the germline ends. The germline V gene encodes CDR1 SGDLS and CDR2 YYNGEE. CDR3 in DNA: TGTGCCAGCAGCGGACGGGACTCCGCGAGAAGGGAGCAGTTCTTC. It specifies CASSGRDSARREQFF.

This clone was recorded a few times. The chain has TRBV30 and TRBJ1-4; TRBD1 aligns across 8 bases. Unmatched junction bases numbered 10, after V lost 2 bases and J lost 8 bases. The CDR3 totals 15 residues. The germline gives CDR1 GTSNPN, CDR2 SVGIG (reference sequence). The CDR3 protein is CAWSLTGGIWEKLFF. CDR3 sequence (DNA): TGTGCCTGGAGTCTTACAGGGGGAATATGGGAAAAACTGTTTTTT.

This sequence joins TRBV7-9 and TRBJ1-1; the D gene is possibly TRBD1 (6 bases). Trimming took 6 bases from V and 6 from J, leaving 11 bases between them. Germline-derived CDR1 and CDR2 are SEHNR and FQNEAQ (reference sequence). This CDR3 region has 12 residues. The DNA of the CDR3 is TGTGCCAGCAGGCCGACAGGTCCTGAAGCTTTCTTT. It is translated as CASRPTGPEAFF.

This sequence joins TRBV11-2 and TRBJ2-7; D is ambiguous. From germline, CDR1 is SGHAT and CDR2 FQNNGV. V dropped 5 bases and J dropped 1 base, with 18 bases sitting between them. CDR3 size: 16 residues. The CDR3, as DNA: TGTGCCAGCAGCCCCCGAACGGGCGTCCGATCCTACGAGCAGTACTTC. Encoded protein: CASSPRTGVRSYEQYF.

This sequence joins TRBV15 and TRBJ2-3, with D perhaps matching TRBD2 (7 bases). Germline V gives CDR1 LNHNV, CDR2 YYDKDF (reference sequence). The CDR3 is 19 amino acids. V was shortened by 3 bases and J by 2 bases, with 24 bases between the two germline ends. The CDR3 sequence is CATSRPWGLAAGFTDTQYF. The CDR3 DNA reads as TGTGCCACCAGCAGGCCCTGGGGGCTAGCGGCAGGATTCACAGATACGCAGTATTTT. The variable domain in full, with the rest retrieved from reference TRBV15 and TRBJ2-3, is DAMVIQNPRYQVTQFGKPVTLSCSQTLNHNVMYWYQQKSSQAPKLLFHYYDKDFNNEADTPDNFQSRRPNTSFCFLDIRSPGLGDTAMYLCATSRPWGLAAGFTDTQYFGPGTRLTVL.

V gene TRBV5-4 combines with J gene TRBJ2-5; D uncertain. The V gene lost 1 base and the J gene lost 7 bases, with 11 bases spanning the gap. This CDR3 is built from 13 residues. CDR1 is SGHNT and CDR2 is YYREEE in the germline V gene (reference sequence). CDR3 protein: CASSLSMWGTQYF. In nucleotides, the CDR3 is TGTGCCAGCAGCTTGTCTATGTGGGGGACCCAGTACTTC. The complete variable domain, with remaining parts taken from reference TRBV5-4 and TRBJ2-5, reads ETGVTQSPTHLIKTRGQQVTLRCSSQSGHNTVSWYQQALGQGPQFIFQYYREEENGRGNFPPRFSGLQFPNYSSELNVNALELDDSALYLCASSLSMWGTQYFGPGTRLLVL.

V and J are TRBV5-1 and TRBJ1-2, with D perhaps TRBD1 (5 bases). V shed 0 bases and J shed 0 bases, with 15 bases lying between them. The germline V gene encodes CDR1 SGHRS and CDR2 YFSETQ. There are 17 residues in the CDR3. For the CDR3, the DNA is TGCGCCAGCAGCTTGGAGTTAGGGGCCCTAGCTAACTATGGCTACACCTTC. Protein sequence: CASSLELGALANYGYTF.

This chain joins TRBV25-1 and TRBJ2-5, with 11 bases matching TRBD1. CDR1 is MGHDK, CDR2 SYGVNS, per germline. CDR3 length: 15 residues. Trimming cost V 6 bases and J 4 bases; bases outside gene matches: 7. This chain's CDR3 is CASRVGQGAAETQYF. CDR3 nucleotide sequence: TGTGCCAGCAGAGTCGGACAGGGGGCGGCAGAGACCCAGTACTTC.

The J gene is TRBJ2-5, the V gene TRBV29-1; D ambiguous. Trimming pared 3 bases from V and 0 bases from J, leaving 14 bases between. Germline loops: CDR1 SQVTM, CDR2 ANQGSEA. The CDR3 length is 15 residues. The CDR3, as DNA: TGCAGCGTTGAGCTGGACGGTAGATACCAAGAGACCCAGTACTTC. Protein: CSVELDGRYQETQYF.

With respect to this clone: The DNA is omitted, as the CDR3 cannot be located on it reliably, and the CDR3 follows TCRdb's listing. The chain combines TRBV11-2 with TRBJ1-2; the table's D call of TRBD1 was not tested on the DNA. Germline assignment: CDR1 SGHAT and CDR2 FQNNGV. Both ends counted, the CDR3 spans 16 residues. The CDR3 loop reads CASSFGPGQGTYGYTF.

This rearrangement joins TRBV5-1 to TRBJ2-7, with 10 bases that match TRBD2. With 4 bases clipped from V and 3 bases from J, the junction kept 10 bases outside the gene matches. CDR1 is SGHRS and CDR2 is YFSETQ in the germline V gene. The CDR3 extends over 16 amino acids. CDR3 residues: CASSVAIAGGLYEQYF. The CDR3 region has the DNA TGCGCCAGCAGCGTAGCCATAGCGGGAGGTCTCTACGAGCAGTACTTC.

V is TRBV28 and J is TRBJ1-2; 7 bases align to TRBD1. The CDR3 covers 16 residues. The germline CDR1 and CDR2 sequences are MDHEN and SYDVKM. The J segment lost 4 bases and the V segment lost 7 bases, leaving 15 bases of the junction unmatched. CDR3 amino acids: CASTWTGSRERYGYTF. CDR3 bases: TGTGCCAGCACCTGGACAGGCTCCCGCGAACGCTATGGCTACACCTTC.

V and J are TRBV6-5 and TRBJ2-2; D gene ambiguous. The CDR3 runs 15 residues. Per germline, CDR1 MNHEY and CDR2 SVGAGI. V lost 2 bases, J lost 0 bases, and 7 bases lay in between. The CDR3 DNA is TGTGCCAGCAGTTACACGGGCCCGAACACCGGGGAGCTGTTTTTT. Translated, it gives CASSYTGPNTGELFF.

V usage is TRBV9 and J usage is TRBJ2-2; TRBD1 aligns across 7 bases. This CDR3 spans 15 amino acids. Germline CDR1 is SGDLS and CDR2 is YYNGEE. The J segment lost 5 bases and the V segment lost 4 bases, leaving 8 bases of the junction unmatched. Here the CDR3 reads CASSPRRGRTGELFF. Written as DNA, the CDR3 is TGTGCCAGCAGCCCCCGAAGGGGGCGGACCGGGGAGCTGTTTTTT.

This clone was detected a few times. The rearrangement joins TRBV11-2 to TRBJ1-5; D gene uncertain. V was cut by 0 bases and J by 0 bases, with 0 bases left in between. Germline loops: CDR1 SGHAT, CDR2 FQNNGV. CDR3 length: 13 residues. CDR3 DNA sequence: TGTGCCAGCAGCTTAGATAGCAATCAGCCCCAGCATTTT. Translating it yields CASSLDSNQPQHF. Filled out from reference TRBV11-2 and TRBJ1-5, the complete variable domain reads EAGVAQSPRYKIIEKRQSVAFWCNPISGHATLYWYQQILGQGPKLLIQFQNNGVVDDSQLPKDRFSAERLKGVDSTLKIQPAKLEDSAVYLCASSLDSNQPQHFGDGTRLSIL.

J is TRBJ2-1 and V is TRBV5-1; TRBD1 aligns across 12 bases. With 0 bases clipped from V and 8 bases from J, the junction kept 3 bases outside the gene matches. Germline CDR1 SGHRS, CDR2 YFSETQ. This CDR3 contains 15 residues. The CDR3 is CASSLGDRGLHEQFF. The CDR3 DNA sequence: TGCGCCAGCAGCTTGGGGGACAGGGGGCTGCATGAGCAGTTCTTC.